This TCR beta chain originates from a study of shared clonotypes between healthy human individuals. Study-wide findings and caveats: Several donors shared approximately 5% of their naive CD4 clonotypes.

Genomic DNA of every subset was divided equally among multiple immunoSEQ plates. Under the authors' procedure: ImmunoSEQ yielded junction-only sequences lacking quality scores, so filtering differed. Using immunoSEQ multiplex PCR, the repertoire was profiled, and TCRdb retains in-frame clones only, with some absent. V and J calls and clone size are given by that table; D and trimming were obtained from the DNA. Found here are 2 million to 3 million clones, over 85% of them singletons; the top ten hold 0.36%. Looked up from germline, CDR1 is LGHNA and CDR2 is YNFKEQ. This CDR3 is built from 14 residues. V was trimmed by 1 base and J by 7 bases, leaving 10 bases between them. A remark on this clone: Antigen unknown.

Input material: naive CD4+ T cells from PBMCs. Documented subset: CD45RA+ positively selected. This clonotype was obtained from a young man in good health. Some clones in this sample may be carry-over from other donors' samples. V usage is TRBV4-2 and J usage is TRBJ1-4; D remains unclear. DNA for the CDR3: TGTGCCAGCAGCCAAGTTTCGGGTGGTGAAAAACTGTTTTTT. Protein sequence: CASSQVSGGEKLFF.